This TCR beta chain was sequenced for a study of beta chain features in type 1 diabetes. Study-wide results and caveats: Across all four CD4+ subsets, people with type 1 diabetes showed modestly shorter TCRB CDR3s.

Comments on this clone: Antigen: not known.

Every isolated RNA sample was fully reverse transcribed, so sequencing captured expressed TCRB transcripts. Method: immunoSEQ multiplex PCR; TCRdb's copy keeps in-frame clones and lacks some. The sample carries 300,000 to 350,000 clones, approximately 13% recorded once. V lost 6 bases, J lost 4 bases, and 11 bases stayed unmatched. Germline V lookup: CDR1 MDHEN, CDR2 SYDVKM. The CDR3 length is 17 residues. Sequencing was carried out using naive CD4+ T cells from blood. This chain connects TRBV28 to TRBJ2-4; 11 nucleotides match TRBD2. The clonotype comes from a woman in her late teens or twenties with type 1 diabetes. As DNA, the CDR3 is TGTGCCAGCAGACCCCGTCGGCTAGCGGGAGGAAAAAACATTCAGTACTTC. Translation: CASRPRRLAGGKNIQYF.